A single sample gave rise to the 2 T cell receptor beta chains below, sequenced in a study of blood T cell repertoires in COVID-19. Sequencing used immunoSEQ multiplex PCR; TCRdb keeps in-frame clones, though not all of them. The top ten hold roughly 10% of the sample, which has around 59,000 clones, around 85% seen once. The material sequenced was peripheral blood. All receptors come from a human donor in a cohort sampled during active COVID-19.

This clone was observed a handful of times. The CDR3 loop is CASSYSPRLSNQPQHF. CDR3 bases: TGTGCCAGCAGTTACTCTCCCAGACTAAGCAATCAGCCCCAGCATTTT. The chain has TRBV6-2 or TRBV6-3 and TRBJ1-5; D gene unclear. This CDR3 comprises 16 residues. Germline CDR1 is MNHEY and CDR2 is SVGEGT. V lost 0 bases and J 1 base, leaving 10 bases between the germline ends.

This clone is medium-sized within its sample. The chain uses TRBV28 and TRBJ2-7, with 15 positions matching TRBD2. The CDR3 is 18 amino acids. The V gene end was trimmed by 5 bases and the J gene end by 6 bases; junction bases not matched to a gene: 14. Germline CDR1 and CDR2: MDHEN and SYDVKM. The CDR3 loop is CASSPPSGTSGRSIEQYF. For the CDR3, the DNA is TGTGCCAGCAGTCCGCCCTCCGGGACTAGCGGGAGGTCAATCGAGCAGTACTTC.